This T cell receptor beta chain comes out of a study of blood T cell repertoires in COVID-19. The wider study: Samples of COVID-19 (acute and convalescent) were obtained from the United States, Italy and Spain. PBMCs, B-cell-depleted T cells, or T cells provided the cDNA or gDNA that made up the material.

Original processing notes: The authors estimated nucleated cell counts from reference gene primer amplification. The method was immunoSEQ multiplex PCR; TCRdb's version includes in-frame clones alone and lacks a portion of them. That table is the source of V, J and clone size, and D and trimming were worked out from the DNA. The repertoire has approximately 130,000 clones, over 70% of them found once; the top ten carry roughly a fifth. Trimming at V came to 4 bases and at J to 3 bases, leaving 2 bases not matched to a gene. The CDR3 length is 14 residues. Germline V gives CDR1 MNHEY, CDR2 SVGEGT. The J gene is TRBJ2-7, the V gene TRBV6-2 or TRBV6-3, with TRBD1 matching over 11 bases. The sequence was obtained from an elderly man with acute or convalescent COVID-19. Sequenced material: peripheral blood. Here the CDR3 DNA reads TGTGCCAGCAGTTCGGACAGGGGGCTCTACGAGCAGTACTTC. It translates to CASSSDRGLYEQYF.